The rows below give T cell receptor beta chains drawn from one sample of a study of blood T cell repertoires in COVID-19. Generated by immunoSEQ multiplex PCR, the TCRdb table keeps only in-frame clones and is missing some. The sample consists of 200,000 to 250,000 clones, roughly 87% of them appearing once. Specimen: PBMCs or T cells enriched from blood (not recorded which). The source is a woman aged 30 to 39 with acute COVID-19. CDR3s include the opening cysteine and the closing phenylalanine or tryptophan. The D gene is left open where the match is weak. Size is stated for part of the rows, as once, few or many counts, or as a class when the clone is expanded.

v_call	clone_size	j_call	d_call	cdr3_aa	cdr3_nt
TRBV19	few	TRBJ2-7	TRBD1	CASSADSGTGRYEQYF	TGTGCCAGTAGTGCCGACTCCGGGACAGGGCGATACGAGCAGTACTTC
TRBV5-1	once	TRBJ1-4	TRBD1	CASSLVGTANEKLFF	TGCGCCAGCAGCTTGGTTGGGACAGCAAATGAAAAACTGTTTTTT
TRBV4-1	once	TRBJ2-3	.	CASSQDSGREPGDTQYF	TGCGCCAGCAGCCAAGATTCGGGCCGGGAACCCGGAGATACGCAGTATTTT
TRBV6-2/TRBV6-3	.	TRBJ1-2	.	CASSSDTNYGYTF	TGTGCCAGCAGCTCCGACACAAACTATGGCTACACCTTC
TRBV6-5	.	TRBJ1-5	.	CASSYSFRGNQPQHF	TGTGCCAGCAGTTATAGTTTCAGAGGGAATCAGCCCCAGCATTTT
TRBV7-2	.	TRBJ2-3	TRBD2	CASSLVGGGTDTQYF	TGTGCCAGCAGCTTAGTTGGGGGGGGCACAGATACGCAGTATTTT
TRBV6-5	.	TRBJ2-5	.	CASSPQIQETQYF	TGTGCCAGCAGTCCCCAGATCCAAGAGACCCAGTACTTC
TRBV19	.	TRBJ1-2	TRBD1	CASSHRQGDGYTF	TGTGCCAGTAGCCACCGACAGGGTGATGGCTACACCTTC
TRBV9	.	TRBJ2-1	TRBD2	CASSPGSSGGPSGPTYNEQFF	TGTGCCAGCAGCCCCGGTTCTAGCGGGGGTCCTTCTGGACCGACCTACAATGAGCAGTTCTTC
TRBV10-3	.	TRBJ1-6	.	CAISDQAGAGSPLHF	TGTGCCATCAGTGATCAGGCCGGTGCGGGTTCACCCCTCCACTTT
TRBV14	few	TRBJ1-6	.	CASSQQTGGNSPLHF	TGTGCCAGCAGCCAGCAGACAGGCGGTAATTCACCCCTCCACTTT
TRBV28	.	TRBJ2-7	.	CASSSPFLGHEQYF	TGTGCCAGCAGTTCCCCTTTCTTGGGGCACGAGCAGTACTTC
TRBV10-3	once	TRBJ1-5	.	CAISESGGLAGQPQHF	TGTGCCATCAGTGAGTCAGGAGGGTTGGCCGGACAGCCCCAGCATTTT
TRBV5-1	few	TRBJ2-1	TRBD2	CASSLQLAPSEQFF	TGCGCCAGCAGCTTGCAACTAGCGCCCAGTGAGCAGTTCTTC
TRBV7-9	.	TRBJ1-4	.	CASVSGHATNEKLFF	TGTGCCAGCGTGTCAGGGCATGCAACTAATGAAAAACTGTTTTTT
TRBV5-5	.	TRBJ1-6	.	CASSLRGSSYNSPLHF	TGTGCCAGCAGCCTCCGGGGGAGCTCCTATAATTCACCCCTCCACTTT
TRBV6-4	.	TRBJ2-3	TRBD1	CATRGQGASDTQYF	TGTGCCACCCGAGGACAGGGGGCGTCAGATACGCAGTATTTT
TRBV27	.	TRBJ1-2	.	CASSTGYGYTF	TGTGCCAGCAGTACAGGGTATGGCTACACCTTC
TRBV5-1	.	TRBJ2-1	.	CASSLGVLAGYNEQFF	TGCGCCAGCAGCTTAGGGGTATTAGCTGGGTACAATGAGCAGTTCTTC
TRBV9	.	TRBJ2-1	TRBD1	CASSPTTGGFNEQFF	TGTGCCAGCAGCCCCACGACAGGGGGTTTCAATGAGCAGTTCTTC
TRBV5-4	.	TRBJ2-5	TRBD2	CASSPRAGGVTGGTQYF	TGTGCCAGCAGCCCCCGAGCGGGGGGAGTGACTGGGGGGACCCAGTACTTC
TRBV20-1	.	TRBJ1-1	.	CSASPTGGAEAFF	TGCAGTGCTAGTCCCACGGGGGGTGCTGAAGCTTTCTTT
TRBV23-1	.	TRBJ2-7	.	CASNWASGLPREQYF	TGCGCCAGCAATTGGGCTTCCGGACTCCCCCGCGAGCAGTACTTC
TRBV12-3/TRBV12-4	.	TRBJ1-1	.	CASSLAGDTEAFF	TGTGCCAGCAGCCTTGCAGGGGACACTGAAGCTTTCTTT
TRBV27	.	TRBJ1-1	TRBD1	CASSLEGARNEAFF	TGTGCCAGCAGTTTGGAGGGGGCGCGTAATGAAGCTTTCTTT
TRBV7-9	once	TRBJ2-1	.	CASSLGENNEQFF	TGTGCCAGCAGCTTGGGAGAGAACAATGAGCAGTTCTTC
TRBV7-8	once	TRBJ1-5	TRBD1	CASSRPSAGQGSNQPQHF	TGTGCCAGCAGTCGGCCTAGCGCGGGACAGGGGTCCAATCAGCCCCAGCATTTT
TRBV5-4	.	TRBJ2-2	TRBD2	CASSLASGGARSGELFF	TGTGCCAGCAGCTTGGCTAGCGGGGGGGCCAGGAGCGGGGAGCTGTTTTTT
TRBV7-8	.	TRBJ2-3	.	CASSLDMDTQYF	TGTGCCAGCAGCTTAGACATGGATACGCAGTATTTT
TRBV7-8	.	TRBJ2-7	TRBD1	CASSFDRAGEYEQYF	TGTGCCAGCAGCTTCGACAGGGCAGGGGAGTACGAGCAGTACTTC
TRBV19	.	TRBJ2-5	TRBD2	CASSTDFSGPQETQYF	TGTGCCAGTAGTACCGACTTTAGCGGGCCCCAAGAGACCCAGTACTTC
TRBV29-1	few	TRBJ1-2	TRBD1	CSVAKGDRDDGYTF	TGCAGCGTTGCCAAGGGGGACAGGGATGATGGCTACACCTTC
TRBV11-3	.	TRBJ2-7	.	CASSLIQGYEQYF	TGTGCCAGCAGCTTAATCCAGGGCTACGAGCAGTACTTC
TRBV12-5	.	TRBJ2-1	.	CASGLRVVNEQFF	TGTGCTAGTGGTTTGCGGGTAGTCAATGAGCAGTTCTTC